The clone carrying this T cell receptor beta chain was observed at least ten times. No antigen is known for it. The record originates from a study of early T cells in non-severe SARS-CoV-2 infection. Germline values: CDR1 SQVTM, CDR2 ANQGSEA. The CDR3 has 12 amino acids. V lost 4 bases, J lost 1 base, and 7 bases lay in between. Tagging with unique molecular identifiers was applied to individual cDNA molecules. MiXCR was run by TCRdb on the 5' RACE reads, yielding one entry per CDR3 protein. The table has about 22,000 distinct CDR3 sequences, 4.5% seen once. Findings and caveats of the study: Anti-spike CD8 responses were favored by VDJdb matching, which missed private and CD4 specificities.

Sequenced material: whole blood. The TCR was taken from an adult who was a healthcare worker with PCR-confirmed SARS-CoV-2 infection or an uninfected control (not recorded which). The chain has TRBV29-1 and TRBJ2-5, with D unresolved. CDR3 sequence reads: CSVVSFQETQYF. The CDR3 DNA reads TGCAGCGTTGTCAGTTTCCAAGAGACCCAGTACTTC.